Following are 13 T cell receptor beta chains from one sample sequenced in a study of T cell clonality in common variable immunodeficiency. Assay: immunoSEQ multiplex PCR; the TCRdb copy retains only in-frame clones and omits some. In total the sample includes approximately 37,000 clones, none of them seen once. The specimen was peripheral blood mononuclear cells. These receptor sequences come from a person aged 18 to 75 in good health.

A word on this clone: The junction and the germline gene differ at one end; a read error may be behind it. The CDR3 sequence: CARSLVRDRGNLNEQYF. Partial CDR3 DNA: TGTGCCCGCAGCTTAGTGCGGGACAGGGGAAATTTAAACGAG. The chain combines TRBV7-8 with TRBJ2-7; 10 bases match TRBD1. Read data end 3 residues before the CDR3 end; the end is taken from the germline J gene. The germline V gene has CDR1 SGHVS and CDR2 FQNEAQ. This CDR3 contains 17 residues. The full variable domain, with the rest looked up from reference TRBV7-8 and TRBJ2-7, is GAGVSQSPRYKVAKRGQDVALRCDPISGHVSLFWYQQALGQGPEFLTYFQNEAQLDKSGLPSDRFFAERPEGSVSTLKIQRTQQEDSAVYLCARSLVRDRGNLNEQYFGPGTRLTVT.

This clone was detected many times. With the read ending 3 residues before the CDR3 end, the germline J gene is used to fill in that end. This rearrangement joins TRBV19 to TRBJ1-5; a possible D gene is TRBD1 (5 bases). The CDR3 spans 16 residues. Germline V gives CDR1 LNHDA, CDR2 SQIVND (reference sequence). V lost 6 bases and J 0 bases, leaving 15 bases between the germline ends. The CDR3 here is CASSLPRGVSNQPQHF. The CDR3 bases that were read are TGTGCCAGTAGCTTGCCCCGAGGGGTTAGCAATCAGCCC.

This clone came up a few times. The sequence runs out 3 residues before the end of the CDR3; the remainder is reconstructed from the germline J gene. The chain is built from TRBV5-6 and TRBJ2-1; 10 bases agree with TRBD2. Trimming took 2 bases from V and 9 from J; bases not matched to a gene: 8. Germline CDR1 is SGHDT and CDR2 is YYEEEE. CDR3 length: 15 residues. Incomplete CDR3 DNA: TGTGCCAGCAGCTTCACCGGACTAGCGGAGGGTGAG. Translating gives CASSFTGLAEGE. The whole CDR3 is CASSFTGLAEGEQFF.

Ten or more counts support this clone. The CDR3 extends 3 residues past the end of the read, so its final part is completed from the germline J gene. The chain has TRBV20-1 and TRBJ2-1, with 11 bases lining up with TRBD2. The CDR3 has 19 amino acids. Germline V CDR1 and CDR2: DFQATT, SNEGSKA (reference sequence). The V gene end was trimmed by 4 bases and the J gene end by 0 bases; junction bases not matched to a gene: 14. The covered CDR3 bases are TGCAGTGCTACCCGAGCTAGCGGGAGGACCACAAGCTCCTACAATGAG. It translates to CSATRASGRTTSSYNE. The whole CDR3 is CSATRASGRTTSSYNEQFF.

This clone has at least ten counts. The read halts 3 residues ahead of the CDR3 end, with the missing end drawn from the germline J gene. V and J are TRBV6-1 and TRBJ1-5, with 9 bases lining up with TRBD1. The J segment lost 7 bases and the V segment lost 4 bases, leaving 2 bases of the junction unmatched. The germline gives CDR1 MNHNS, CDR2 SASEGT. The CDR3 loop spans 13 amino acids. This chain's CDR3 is CASSGDREQPQHF. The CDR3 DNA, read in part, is TGTGCCAGCAGTGGGGACAGGGAACAGCCC.

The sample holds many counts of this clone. The sequenced CDR3 bases are TGTGCCAGCAGCTGGAACACAGGTAACACTGAA. Protein product: CASSWNTGNTE. The whole CDR3 sequence reads CASSWNTGNTEAFF. The V and J genes are TRBV5-5 and TRBJ1-1; D might be TRBD1 (5 bases). The CDR3 end lies 3 residues beyond the end of the read and is filled in from the germline J gene. The ends were cut back, 3 bases at V and 2 bases at J, with 11 bases in the middle. The CDR3 loop spans 14 amino acids. CDR1 and CDR2 (germline): SGHKS, YYEKEE (reference sequence).

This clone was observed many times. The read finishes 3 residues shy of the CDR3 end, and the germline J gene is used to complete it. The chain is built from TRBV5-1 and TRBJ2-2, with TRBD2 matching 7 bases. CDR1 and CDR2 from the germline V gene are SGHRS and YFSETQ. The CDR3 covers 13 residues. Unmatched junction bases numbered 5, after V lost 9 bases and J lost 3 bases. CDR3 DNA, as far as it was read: TGCGCCACCCAAACTAGCGACACCGGGGAG. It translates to CATQTSDTGE. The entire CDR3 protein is CATQTSDTGELFF.

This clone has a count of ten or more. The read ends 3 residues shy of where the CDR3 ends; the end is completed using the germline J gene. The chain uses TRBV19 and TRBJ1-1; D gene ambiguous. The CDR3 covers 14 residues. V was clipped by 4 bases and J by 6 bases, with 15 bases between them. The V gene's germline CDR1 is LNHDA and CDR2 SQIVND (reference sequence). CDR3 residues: CASSSPAAIAEAFF. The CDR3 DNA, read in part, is TGTGCCAGTAGTAGTCCGGCAGCGATAGCTGAA.

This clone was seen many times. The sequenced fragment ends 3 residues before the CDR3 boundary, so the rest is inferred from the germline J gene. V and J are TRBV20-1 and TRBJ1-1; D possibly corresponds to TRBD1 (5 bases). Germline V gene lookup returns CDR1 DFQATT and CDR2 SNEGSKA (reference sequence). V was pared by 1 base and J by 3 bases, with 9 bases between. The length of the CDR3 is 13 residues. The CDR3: CSARGQMDTEAFF. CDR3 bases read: TGCAGTGCTAGAGGACAGATGGACACTGAA.

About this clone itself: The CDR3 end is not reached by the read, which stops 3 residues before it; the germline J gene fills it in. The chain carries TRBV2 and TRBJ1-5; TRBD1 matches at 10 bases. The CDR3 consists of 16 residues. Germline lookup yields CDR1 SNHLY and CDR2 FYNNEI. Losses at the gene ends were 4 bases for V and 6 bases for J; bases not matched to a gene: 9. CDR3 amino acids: CASSVQGQGKGQPQHF. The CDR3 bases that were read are TGTGCCAGCAGTGTCCAGGGACAGGGGAAGGGTCAGCCC.

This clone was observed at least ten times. CDR3 protein: CASSLAQGQTGELFF. CDR3 DNA (partial): TGTGCCAGCAGCTTAGCCCAGGGACAGACCGGGGAG. The J gene is TRBJ2-2, the V gene TRBV7-9; 7 bases align to TRBD1. The read gets to within 3 residues of the CDR3 end, and the germline J gene fills in the rest. J was trimmed by 5 bases and V by 0 bases; bases with no gene match: 3. This CDR3 comprises 15 residues. Per the germline V gene, CDR1 is SEHNR and CDR2 is FQNEAQ (reference sequence).

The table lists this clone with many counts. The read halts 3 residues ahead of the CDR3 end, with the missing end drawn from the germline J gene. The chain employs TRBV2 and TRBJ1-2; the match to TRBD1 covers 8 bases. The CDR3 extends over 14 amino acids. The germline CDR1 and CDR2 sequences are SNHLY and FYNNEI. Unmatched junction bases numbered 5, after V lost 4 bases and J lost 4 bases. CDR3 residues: CASSVDRGLYGYTF. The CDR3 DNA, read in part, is TGTGCCAGCAGTGTTGACAGGGGACTCTATGGC.

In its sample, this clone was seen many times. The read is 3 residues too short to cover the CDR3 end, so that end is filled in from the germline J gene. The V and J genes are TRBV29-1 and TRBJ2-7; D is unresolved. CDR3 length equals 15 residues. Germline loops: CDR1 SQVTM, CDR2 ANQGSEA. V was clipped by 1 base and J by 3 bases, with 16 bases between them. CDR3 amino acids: CSVEVQGQAYYEQYF. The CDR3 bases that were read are TGCAGCGTTGAAGTCCAAGGGCAGGCCTACTACGAG.